This TCR beta chain was identified during a study of beta chain features in type 1 diabetes. For the study at large: Patients shared similar age, gender and cell yields with healthy donors.

Study-wide results and limits: Shortening that was moderate but significant affected the TCRB CDR3s of Type 1 diabetes patients in all four CD4+ subsets. High TCR expression in some cells could lead to their over-representation in cDNA sequencing.

Expressed TCRB transcripts were sequenced because the isolated RNA had all been reverse transcribed beforehand. Mean read depth for naive, central memory and regulatory T cell samples was several million reads. TCRdb's copy holds only in-frame clones and misses some; the assay was immunoSEQ multiplex PCR. The table includes more than 200,000 clones, roughly 16% detected once. To note about this clone: The antigen remains unidentified.

Trimming removed 11 bases from V and 4 bases from J, with 15 bases in between. The CDR3 runs 13 residues. Germline loops: CDR1 PRHDT, CDR2 FYEKMQ (reference sequence). The V call is TRBV13, the J call TRBJ2-1; D gene unclear. The receptor comes from a man aged 25-40 years with type 1 diabetes. The sequenced sample was naive CD4+ T cells from blood. CDR3 coding DNA: TGTGCCGTCTCCCCCCGCGTGTACAATGAGCAGTTCTTC. Translation: CAVSPRVYNEQFF.